This entry lists 16 T cell receptor beta chains sequenced from one sample in a study of blood T cell repertoires in COVID-19. Clones were read by immunoSEQ multiplex PCR, and TCRdb kept only the in-frame ones, dropping some. The table lists a few hundred thousand clones, around 87% of them singletons. What was sequenced was PBMCs or T cells enriched from blood (not recorded which). These receptors were collected from a woman younger than 30 in a cohort exposed to, infected with or recovered from COVID-19 (not recorded which).

This clone occurred many times. The rearrangement joins TRBV2 to TRBJ1-1; no clear D. V was clipped by 5 bases and J by 3 bases, with 10 bases between them. CDR1 is SNHLY, CDR2 FYNNEI, per germline. The CDR3 has 13 amino acids. In nucleotides, the CDR3 is TGTGCCAGCAGTCTAGATGGATACACTGAAGCTTTCTTT. Translating it yields CASSLDGYTEAFF.

This chain connects TRBV2 to TRBJ1-2; TRBD1 is a possible D gene (5 bases). Trimming pared 3 bases from V and 4 bases from J, leaving 15 bases between. The CDR3 runs to 15 residues. Germline CDR1 and CDR2: SNHLY and FYNNEI. Written as DNA, the CDR3 is TGTGCCAGCAGTGACCCAGGGAAAGTGGTCTATGGCTACACCTTC. It is translated as CASSDPGKVVYGYTF.

The chain couples TRBV7-9 to TRBJ1-1; D is unclear. Germline loops: CDR1 SEHNR, CDR2 FQNEAQ (reference sequence). V lost 2 bases, J lost 5 bases, and 12 bases lay in between. The CDR3 is 14 amino acids. CDR3 in DNA: TGTGCCAGCAGCTTAAGTACCGCGGGTACTGAAGCTTTCTTT. Translated: CASSLSTAGTEAFF.

J is TRBJ1-6 and V is TRBV27, with TRBD1 matching 8 bases. CDR1 is MNHEY, CDR2 SMNVEV, per germline (reference sequence). This CDR3 contains 16 residues. The V and J ends lost 1 base and 9 bases, in that order; junction bases with no gene match: 8. In DNA form, the CDR3 reads TGTGCCAGCAGTTTATTGGACAGGGTTCTAGGTTCACCCCTCCACTTT. It is translated as CASSLLDRVLGSPLHF.

The gene calls are TRBV3-1 (or the pseudogene TRBV3-2) and TRBJ1-3; D ambiguous. Trimming pared 4 bases from V and 1 base from J, leaving 11 bases between. The CDR3 runs to 15 residues. The V gene's germline CDR1 is LGHDT and CDR2 YNNKEL (reference sequence). As DNA, the CDR3 is TGTGCCAGCAGCCGTCGTGGCAGTTCTGGAAACACCATATATTTT. Encoded protein: CASSRRGSSGNTIYF.

This clone appeared once. The chain recombines TRBV6-4 with TRBJ2-1; D may be TRBD1 (6 bases). Germline loops: CDR1 MRHNA, CDR2 SNTAGT. This CDR3 has 13 residues. V was pared by 2 bases and J by 9 bases, with 11 bases between. CDR3 sequence: CASSDQDSGEQFF. The DNA of the CDR3 is TGTGCCAGCAGTGACCAGGACAGCGGTGAGCAGTTCTTC.

This clone has a handful of counts. The rearrangement links TRBV5-4 to TRBJ1-3; D not certain. The germline gives CDR1 SGHNT, CDR2 YYREEE (reference sequence). The CDR3 consists of 15 residues. The V end was cut by 4 bases, the J end by 0 bases, with 11 bases between. The CDR3 here is CASSPETASGNTIYF. The CDR3 coding sequence is TGTGCCAGCAGCCCGGAGACGGCCTCTGGAAACACCATATATTTT.

Only one count was recorded for this clone. V usage is TRBV3-1 (or the pseudogene TRBV3-2) and J usage is TRBJ1-4; a weak D match, TRBD1 (6 bases). The CDR3 contains 13 residues. V was cut by 9 bases and J by 4 bases, with 12 bases left in between. Germline CDR1 is LGHDT and CDR2 is YNNKEL (reference sequence). The CDR3 nucleotides are TGTGCCAGTTCGGGAGGGGGTAATGAAAAACTGTTTTTT. This sequence encodes CASSGGGNEKLFF.

This sequence joins TRBV24-1 and TRBJ2-7, with a tentative D call TRBD1 (6 bases). The CDR3 loop spans 15 amino acids. Trimming took off 5 bases at V and 0 bases at J, with 13 bases between the two ends. Germline values: CDR1 KGHDR, CDR2 SFDVKD. CDR3 in amino acids: CATSVSGDNSYEQYF. CDR3 nucleotide sequence: TGTGCCACCAGTGTATCCGGGGACAACTCCTACGAGCAGTACTTC.

The J gene is TRBJ2-7, the V gene TRBV5-6; 14 bases are a match to TRBD2. The CDR3 runs 16 residues. J lost 4 bases, V lost 0 bases, and 3 bases had no gene match. Per germline, CDR1 SGHDT and CDR2 YYEEEE. The CDR3, as DNA: TGTGCCAGCAGCTTGGGACTAGCGGGAGGGGTGTACGAGCAGTACTTC. This gives the protein CASSLGLAGGVYEQYF.

CDR3 in amino acids: CASSEVGATGELFF. The CDR3 nucleotides read TGTGCCAGCAGTGAAGTAGGGGCCACCGGGGAGCTGTTTTTT. The chain uses TRBV2 and TRBJ2-2, with D tentatively TRBD1 (5 bases). This CDR3 spans 14 amino acids. Germline V gene lookup returns CDR1 SNHLY and CDR2 FYNNEI. V was cut by 1 base and J by 4 bases, with 7 bases left in between. The variable domain in full, with the rest retrieved from reference TRBV2 and TRBJ2-2, is EPEVTQTPSHQVTQMGQEVILRCVPISNHLYFYWYRQILGQKVEFLVSFYNNEISEKSEIFDDQFSVERPDGSNFTLKIRSTKLEDSAMYFCASSEVGATGELFFGEGSRLTVL.

This chain links TRBV2 with TRBJ1-4, with 7 bases that match TRBD1. The CDR3 sequence is 17 residues long. Germline V gives CDR1 SNHLY, CDR2 FYNNEI. V lost 2 bases and J lost 3; bases outside the gene matches: 9. DNA of the CDR3: TGTGCCAGCAGTGAACCCAGACAGGGATGGTCTAATGAAAAACTGTTTTTT. Its translation is CASSEPRQGWSNEKLFF.

This clone was counted between two and nine times. The chain is built from TRBV18 and TRBJ1-2, with 7 nucleotides matching TRBD1. The CDR3 covers 15 residues. The V gene end was trimmed by 2 bases and the J gene end by 0 bases; junction bases not matched to a gene: 3. Germline CDR1 and CDR2: KGHSH and LQKENI. The CDR3 DNA reads as TGTGCCAGCTCACCAACAGGGGCCACTAACTATGGCTACACCTTC. Its translation is CASSPTGATNYGYTF.

This clone was counted a few times. The genes are TRBV2 and TRBJ1-5, with 11 bases aligning to TRBD1. This CDR3 contains 17 residues. Germline CDR1 reads SNHLY; CDR2 reads FYNNEI. V shed 6 bases, J shed 0 bases, and the junction held 7 bases outside the gene matches. CDR3 nucleotides: TGTGCCAGCAGAGGGACAGGGGGGGGACTTAGCAATCAGCCCCAGCATTTT. Amino acids: CASRGTGGGLSNQPQHF.

This clone has a single count. The rearrangement uses TRBV5-1 and TRBJ1-2, with no clear D. Germline-derived CDR1 and CDR2 are SGHRS and YFSETQ. Trimming removed 0 bases at V and 3 bases at J, with 15 bases between. The CDR3 has 16 amino acids. This chain's CDR3 is CASSLVGDVQHYGYTF. The CDR3, as DNA: TGCGCCAGCAGCTTGGTGGGAGATGTTCAACACTATGGCTACACCTTC. Based on the CDR3 plus reference TRBV5-1 and TRBJ1-2, the full variable domain is KAGVTQTPRYLIKTRGQQVTLSCSPISGHRSVSWYQQTPGQGLQFLFEYFSETQRNKGNFPGRFSGRQFSNSRSEMNVSTLELGDSALYLCASSLVGDVQHYGYTFGSGTRLTVV.

The chain is built from TRBV19 and TRBJ2-1; the match to TRBD2 covers 7 bases. This CDR3 comprises 17 residues. V shed 6 bases, J shed 5 bases, and the junction held 16 bases outside the gene matches. Germline CDR1 is LNHDA and CDR2 is SQIVND (reference sequence). CDR3 amino acids: CASSIGHILAWDNEQFF. The CDR3 DNA sequence: TGTGCCAGTAGCATCGGACATATACTAGCGTGGGACAATGAGCAGTTCTTC.